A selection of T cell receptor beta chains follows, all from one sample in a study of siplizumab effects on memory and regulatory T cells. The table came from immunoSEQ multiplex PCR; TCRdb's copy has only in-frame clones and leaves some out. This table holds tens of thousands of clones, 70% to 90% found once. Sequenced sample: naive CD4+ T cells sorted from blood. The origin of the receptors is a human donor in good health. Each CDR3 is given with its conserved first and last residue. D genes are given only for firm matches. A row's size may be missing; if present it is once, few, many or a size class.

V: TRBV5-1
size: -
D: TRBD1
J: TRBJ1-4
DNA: TGCGCCAGCAGCTTGGCAGGGGGAGCTAATGAAAAACTGTTTTTT
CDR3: CASSLAGGANEKLFF

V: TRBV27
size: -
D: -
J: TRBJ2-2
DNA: TGTGCCAGCAGTCCCTGGACTGCTTCGAACACCGGGGAGCTGTTTTTT
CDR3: CASSPWTASNTGELFF

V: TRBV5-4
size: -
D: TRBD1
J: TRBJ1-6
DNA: TGCGCCAGCAGCTTAGCAGGACAGGGGGCCTCACCCCTCCACTTT
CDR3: CASSLAGQGASPLHF

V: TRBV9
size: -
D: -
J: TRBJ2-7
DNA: TGTGCCAGCAGCGTAGCTAGGATCGGACACGAGCAGTACTTC
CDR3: CASSVARIGHEQYF

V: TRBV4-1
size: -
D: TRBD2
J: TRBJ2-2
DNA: TGCGCCAGCAGCCAGTCACCGGGACTAGCGGGGGGGATTCGCGGGGAGCTGTTTTTT
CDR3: CASSQSPGLAGGIRGELFF

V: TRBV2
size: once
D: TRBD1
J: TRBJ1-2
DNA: TGTGCCAGCAGCCCGGGACAGACCTATGGCTACACCTTC
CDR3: CASSPGQTYGYTF

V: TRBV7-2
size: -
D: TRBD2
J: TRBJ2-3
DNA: TGTGCCAGCAGCTTCGGGGGGGGCTTTGGCACAGATACGCAGTATTTT
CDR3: CASSFGGGFGTDTQYF

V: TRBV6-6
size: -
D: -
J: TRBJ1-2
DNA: TGTGCCAGCAGTTCTGACGTGTATGGCTACACCTTC
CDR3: CASSSDVYGYTF

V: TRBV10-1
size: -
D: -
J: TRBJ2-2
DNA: TGCGCCAGCAGTGATGGGGGGAGTGGTACCGGGGAGCTGTTTTTT
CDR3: CASSDGGSGTGELFF

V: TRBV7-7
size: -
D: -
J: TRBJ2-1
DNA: TGTGCCAGCAGCTTAGGCTCCCCCTACAATGAGCAGTTCTTC
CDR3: CASSLGSPYNEQFF

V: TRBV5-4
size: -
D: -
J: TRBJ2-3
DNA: TGTGCCGCGCAAGCTCCTAGCACAGATACGCAGTATTTT
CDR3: CAAQAPSTDTQYF

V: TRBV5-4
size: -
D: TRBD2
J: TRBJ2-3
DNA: TGTGCCAGCAGGCGATTAGCGGGGGGAACTAGCACAGATACGCAGTATTTT
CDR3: CASRRLAGGTSTDTQYF

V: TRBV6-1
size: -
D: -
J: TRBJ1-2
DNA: TGTGCCAGCAAATCAGGGTGGGGAAGTGAATATGGCTACACCTTC
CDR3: CASKSGWGSEYGYTF

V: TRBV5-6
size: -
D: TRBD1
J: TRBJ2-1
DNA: TGTGCCAGCAGCCCACCCATGACAGGGTCAACGTTCTTC
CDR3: CASSPPMTGSTFF

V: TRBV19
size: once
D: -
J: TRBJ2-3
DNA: TGTGCCAGTAGTATTTTAAGTGCGGGCACAGATACGCAGTATTTT
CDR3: CASSILSAGTDTQYF

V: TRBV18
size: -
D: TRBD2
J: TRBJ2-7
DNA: TGTGCCAGCTCAAGGACTAGCGACTACGAGCAGTACTTC
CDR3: CASSRTSDYEQYF

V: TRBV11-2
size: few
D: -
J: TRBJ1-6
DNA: TGTGCCAGCAGCTTGGGCCTCCTTCGCTCCTATAATTCACCCCTCCACTTT
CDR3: CASSLGLLRSYNSPLHF

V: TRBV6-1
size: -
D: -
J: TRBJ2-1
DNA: TGTGCCAGCAGTGGCTTTCCTTACAATGAGCAGTTCTTC
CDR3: CASSGFPYNEQFF

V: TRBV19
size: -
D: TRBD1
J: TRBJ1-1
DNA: TGTGCCAGTAGTATAGCTGCACAGGGGTCCACTGAAGCATTCTTT
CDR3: CASSIAAQGSTEAFF

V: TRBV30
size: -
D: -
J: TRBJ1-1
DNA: TGTGCCTGGACTGGGGGGCCGGGAACTGAAGCTTTCTTT
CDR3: CAWTGGPGTEAFF

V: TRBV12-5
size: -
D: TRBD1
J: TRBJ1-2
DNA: TGTGCTAGTGGTCTGACAGGGCGGAACTATGGCTACACCTTC
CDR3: CASGLTGRNYGYTF

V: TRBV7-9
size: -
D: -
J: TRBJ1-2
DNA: TGTGCCAGCAGCCCGGGACAAGACTATGGCTACACCTTC
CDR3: CASSPGQDYGYTF

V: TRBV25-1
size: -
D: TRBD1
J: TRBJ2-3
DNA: TGTGCCAGCAGTGGCCCTGGACAGGAGAGCACAGATACGCAGTATTTT
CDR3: CASSGPGQESTDTQYF

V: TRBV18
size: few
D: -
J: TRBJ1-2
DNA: TGTGCCAGCCAAGGACGGATCCTTGGGGGCTACACCTTC
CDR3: CASQGRILGGYTF

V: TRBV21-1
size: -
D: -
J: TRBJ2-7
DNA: TGTGCCAGCCCGACTCCGGGACAGGGGGTCTACGAGCAGTACTTC
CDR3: CASPTPGQGVYEQYF

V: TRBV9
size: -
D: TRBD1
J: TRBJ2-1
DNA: TGTGCCAGCAGCGTGACTCTAGCAGGGGGCCGGAATGAGCAGTTCTTC
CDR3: CASSVTLAGGRNEQFF

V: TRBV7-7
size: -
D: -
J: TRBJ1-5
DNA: TGTGCCAGCAGCTTGGATCTCAATCAGCCCCAGCATTTT
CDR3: CASSLDLNQPQHF

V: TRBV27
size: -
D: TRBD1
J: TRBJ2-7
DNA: TGTGCCAGCAGTTTATCGACCCACCGGGACAGCCAGGACGAGCAGTACTTC
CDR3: CASSLSTHRDSQDEQYF

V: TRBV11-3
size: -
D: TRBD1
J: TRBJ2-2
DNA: TGTGCCAGCAGCCCCGGGACAGGGGTCTCGAACACCGGGGAGCTGTTTTTT
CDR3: CASSPGTGVSNTGELFF

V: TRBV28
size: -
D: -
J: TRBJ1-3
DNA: TGTGCCACTACAAAAACAGGACATCTAAGTGGAAACACCATATATTTT
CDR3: CATTKTGHLSGNTIYF

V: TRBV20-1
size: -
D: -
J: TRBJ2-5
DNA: TGCAGTGCCTTAGACTCGGAGACCCAGTACTTC
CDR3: CSALDSETQYF

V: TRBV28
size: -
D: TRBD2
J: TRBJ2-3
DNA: TGTGCCAGCAGTTTTTTCAGCGGGGAGAAAGATACGCAGTATTTT
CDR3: CASSFFSGEKDTQYF

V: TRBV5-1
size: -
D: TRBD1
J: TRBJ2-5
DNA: TGCGCCAGCGAGGGGGCTCAAGAGACCCGGTACTTC
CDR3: CASEGAQETRYF

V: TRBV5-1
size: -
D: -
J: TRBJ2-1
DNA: TGCGCCAGCAGCTTGGTCGGCCGCATCAGCAATGAGCAGTTCTTC
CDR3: CASSLVGRISNEQFF

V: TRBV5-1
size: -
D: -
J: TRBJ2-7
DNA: TGCGCCAGCCGAAGGGGGGGAGGCGAGCAGTACTTC
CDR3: CASRRGGGEQYF